The sequence of this T cell receptor (beta chain) was determined in a study of shared clonotypes between healthy human individuals. About the study: Contributing individuals were a couple of females and a few males aged 18 to 49. Study-wide results and limits: Some clonotypes were shared by all four sorted-subset donors, while others were not shared. The non-shared ones had lower generation probabilities than the shared ones.

From germline, CDR1 is SGHVS and CDR2 FNYEAQ. The ends were cut back, 4 bases at V and 2 bases at J, with 11 bases in the middle. The CDR3 has 14 residues. The authors split each subset's genomic DNA evenly across several immunoSEQ plates. Generated by immunoSEQ multiplex PCR, the TCRdb table keeps only in-frame clones and is missing some. The sample lists approximately 2.5 million clones, around nine tenths occurring once. As for this clone: Its antigen is not identified.

Material for sequencing was naive CD4+ T cells sorted from blood. Subset: CD45RA+ positively selected. The chain is built from TRBV7-6 and TRBJ2-5; D is perhaps TRBD2 (6 bases). This clonotype originated in a man aged 18 to 35 in good health. This CDR3 is CASSSGLQQETQYF. The CDR3 region has the DNA TGTGCCAGCAGCTCGGGACTCCAACAAGAGACCCAGTACTTC.